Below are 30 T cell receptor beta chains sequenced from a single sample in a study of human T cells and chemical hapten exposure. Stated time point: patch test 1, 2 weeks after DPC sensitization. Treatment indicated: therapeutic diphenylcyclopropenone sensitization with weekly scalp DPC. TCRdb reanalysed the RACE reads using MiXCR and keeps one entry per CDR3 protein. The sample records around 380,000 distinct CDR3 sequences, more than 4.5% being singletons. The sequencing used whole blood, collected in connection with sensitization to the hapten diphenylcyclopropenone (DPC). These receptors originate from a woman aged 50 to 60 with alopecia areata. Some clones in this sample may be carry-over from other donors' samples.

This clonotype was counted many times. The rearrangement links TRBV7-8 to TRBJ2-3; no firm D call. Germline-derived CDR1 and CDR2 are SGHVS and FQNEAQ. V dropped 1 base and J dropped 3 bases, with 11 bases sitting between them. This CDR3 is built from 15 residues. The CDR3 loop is CASSLDWQRTDTQYF. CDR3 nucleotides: TGTGCCAGCAGCTTAGATTGGCAAAGAACAGATACGCAGTATTTT.

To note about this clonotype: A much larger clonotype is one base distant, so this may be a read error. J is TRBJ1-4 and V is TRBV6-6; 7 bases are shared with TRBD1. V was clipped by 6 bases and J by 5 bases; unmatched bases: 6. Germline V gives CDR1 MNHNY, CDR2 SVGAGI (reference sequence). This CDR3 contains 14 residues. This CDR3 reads CASSPGQLNEKLFF. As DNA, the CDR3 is TGTGCCAGCAGCCCGGGACAGCTGAATGAAAAACTGTTTTTT.

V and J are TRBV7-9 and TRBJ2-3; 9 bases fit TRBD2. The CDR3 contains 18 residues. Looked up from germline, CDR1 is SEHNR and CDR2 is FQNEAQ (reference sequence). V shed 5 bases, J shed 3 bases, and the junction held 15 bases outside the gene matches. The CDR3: CASSPTLPSGGITDTQYF. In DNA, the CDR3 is TGTGCCAGCAGCCCCACCCTCCCAAGCGGGGGGATTACAGATACGCAGTATTTT.

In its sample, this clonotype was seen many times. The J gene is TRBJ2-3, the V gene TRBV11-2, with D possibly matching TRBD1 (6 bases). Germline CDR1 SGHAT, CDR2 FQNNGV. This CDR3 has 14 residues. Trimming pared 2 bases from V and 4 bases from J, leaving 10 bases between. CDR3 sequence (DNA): TGTGCCAGCAGCTTACTCAGGGGCCCAGATACGCAGTATTTT. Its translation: CASSLLRGPDTQYF.

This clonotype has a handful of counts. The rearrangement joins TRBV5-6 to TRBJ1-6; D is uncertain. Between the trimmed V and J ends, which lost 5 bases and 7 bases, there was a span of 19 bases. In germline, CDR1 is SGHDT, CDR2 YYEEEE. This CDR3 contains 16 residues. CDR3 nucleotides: TGTGCCAGCAGTTTTGCCCGTCTACTGGGAAATTCACCCCTCCACTTT. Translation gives CASSFARLLGNSPLHF.

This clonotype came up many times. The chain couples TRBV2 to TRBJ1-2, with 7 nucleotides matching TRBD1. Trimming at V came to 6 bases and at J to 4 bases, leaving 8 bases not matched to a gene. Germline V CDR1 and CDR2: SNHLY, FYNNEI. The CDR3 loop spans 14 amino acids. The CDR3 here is CASSPTGRAYGYTF. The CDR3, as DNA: TGTGCCAGCAGCCCGACAGGGAGAGCCTATGGCTACACCTTC.

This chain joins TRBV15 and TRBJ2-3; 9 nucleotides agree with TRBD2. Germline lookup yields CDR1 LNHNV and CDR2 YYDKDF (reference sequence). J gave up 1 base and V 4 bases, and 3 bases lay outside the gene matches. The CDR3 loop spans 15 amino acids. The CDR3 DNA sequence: TGTGCCACCAGCACCGGCGGGGGGGGCACAGATACGCAGTATTTT. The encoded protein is CATSTGGGGTDTQYF.

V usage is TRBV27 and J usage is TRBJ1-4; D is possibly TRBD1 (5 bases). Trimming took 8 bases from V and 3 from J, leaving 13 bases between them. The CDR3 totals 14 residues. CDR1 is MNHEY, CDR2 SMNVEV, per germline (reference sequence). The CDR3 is CASSNTGSNEKLFF. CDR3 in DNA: TGTGCCAGCTCGAATACAGGCTCTAATGAAAAACTGTTTTTT.

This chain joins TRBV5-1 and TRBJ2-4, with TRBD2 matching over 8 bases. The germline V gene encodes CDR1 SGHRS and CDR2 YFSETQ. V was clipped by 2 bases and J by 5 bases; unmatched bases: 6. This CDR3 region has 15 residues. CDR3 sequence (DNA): TGCGCCAGCAGCTTAGCGGGAGTTGGGGAAAACATTCAGTACTTC. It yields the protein CASSLAGVGENIQYF.

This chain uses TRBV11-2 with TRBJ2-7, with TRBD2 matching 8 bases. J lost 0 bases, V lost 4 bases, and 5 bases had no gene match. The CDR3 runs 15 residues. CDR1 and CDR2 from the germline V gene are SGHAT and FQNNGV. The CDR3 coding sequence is TGTGCCAGCAGCTCCCGGGAGGGCCCCTCCTACGAGCAGTACTTC. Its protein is CASSSREGPSYEQYF.

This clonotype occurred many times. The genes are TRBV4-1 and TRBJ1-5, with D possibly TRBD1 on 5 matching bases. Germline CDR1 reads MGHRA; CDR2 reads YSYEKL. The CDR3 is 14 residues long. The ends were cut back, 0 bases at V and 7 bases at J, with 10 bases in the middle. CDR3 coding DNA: TGCGCCAGCAGCCAAGAGCAGGGCCGGCAGCCCCAGCATTTT. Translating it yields CASSQEQGRQPQHF.

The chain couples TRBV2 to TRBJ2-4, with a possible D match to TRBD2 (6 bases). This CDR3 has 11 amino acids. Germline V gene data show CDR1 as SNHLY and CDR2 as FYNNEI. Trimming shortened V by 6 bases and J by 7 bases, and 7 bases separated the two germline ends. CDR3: CASREGNIQYF. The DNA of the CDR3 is TGTGCCAGCAGGGAGGGGAACATTCAGTACTTC.

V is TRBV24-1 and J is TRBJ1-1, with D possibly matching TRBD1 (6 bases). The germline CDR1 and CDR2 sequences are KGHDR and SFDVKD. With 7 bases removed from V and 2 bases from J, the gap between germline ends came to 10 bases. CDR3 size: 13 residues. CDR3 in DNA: TGTGCCACCAGGGGGGGGCGAAACACTGAAGCTTTCTTT. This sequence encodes CATRGGRNTEAFF.

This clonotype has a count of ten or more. The CDR3 sequence is CASLPRRGGGTEAFF. CDR3 DNA: TGTGCCAGCCTCCCAAGGCGAGGAGGGGGCACTGAAGCTTTCTTT. The chain joins TRBV6-5 to TRBJ1-1; a possible D gene is TRBD1 (6 bases). CDR1 and CDR2 from the germline V gene are MNHEY and SVGAGI. The CDR3 contains 15 residues. V lost 8 bases and J 4 bases, leaving 20 bases between the germline ends.

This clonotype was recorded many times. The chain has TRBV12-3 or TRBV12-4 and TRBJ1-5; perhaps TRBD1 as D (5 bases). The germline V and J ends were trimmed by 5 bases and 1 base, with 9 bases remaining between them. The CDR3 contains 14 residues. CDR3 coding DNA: TGTGCCAGCAGTGGGACGGGGAGCAATCAGCCCCAGCATTTT. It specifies CASSGTGSNQPQHF.

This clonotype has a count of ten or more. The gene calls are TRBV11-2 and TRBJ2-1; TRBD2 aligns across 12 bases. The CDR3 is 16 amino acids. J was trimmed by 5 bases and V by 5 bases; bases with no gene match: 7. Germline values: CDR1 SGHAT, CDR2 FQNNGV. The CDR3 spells CASSKSSGRVNNEQFF. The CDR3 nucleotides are TGTGCCAGCAGCAAGTCTAGCGGGAGGGTGAACAATGAGCAGTTCTTC.

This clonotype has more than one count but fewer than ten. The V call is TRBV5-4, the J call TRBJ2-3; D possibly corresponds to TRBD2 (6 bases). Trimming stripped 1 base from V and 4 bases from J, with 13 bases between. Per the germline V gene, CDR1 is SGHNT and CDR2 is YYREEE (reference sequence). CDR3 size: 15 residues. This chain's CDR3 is CASSLPGLDADTQYF. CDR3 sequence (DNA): TGTGCCAGCAGCTTGCCGGGACTCGACGCAGATACGCAGTATTTT.

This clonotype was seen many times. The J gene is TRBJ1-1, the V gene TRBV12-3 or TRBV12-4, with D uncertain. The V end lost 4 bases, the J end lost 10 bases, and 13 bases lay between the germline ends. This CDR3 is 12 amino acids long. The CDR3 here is CASSSSTARAFF. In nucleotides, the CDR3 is TGTGCCAGCAGTTCCTCAACGGCCCGAGCTTTCTTT.

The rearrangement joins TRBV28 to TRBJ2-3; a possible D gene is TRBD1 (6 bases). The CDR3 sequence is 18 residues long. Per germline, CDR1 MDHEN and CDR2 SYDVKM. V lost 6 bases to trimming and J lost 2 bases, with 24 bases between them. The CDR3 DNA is TGTGCCAGCAGCCTGCGCCCGACAGGAGCCTATTTCACAGATACGCAGTATTTT. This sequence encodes CASSLRPTGAYFTDTQYF. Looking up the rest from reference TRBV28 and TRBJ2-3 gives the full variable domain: DVKVTQSSRYLVKRTGEKVFLECVQDMDHENMFWYRQDPGLGLRLIYFSYDVKMKEKGDIPEGYSVSREKKERFSLILESASTNQTSMYLCASSLRPTGAYFTDTQYFGPGTRLTVL.

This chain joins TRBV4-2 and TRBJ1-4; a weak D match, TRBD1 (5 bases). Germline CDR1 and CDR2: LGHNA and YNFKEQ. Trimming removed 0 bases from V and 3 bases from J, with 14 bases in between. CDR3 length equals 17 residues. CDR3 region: CASSQDPGGGANEKLFF. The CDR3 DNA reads TGTGCCAGCAGCCAAGACCCAGGCGGAGGGGCTAATGAAAAACTGTTTTTT.

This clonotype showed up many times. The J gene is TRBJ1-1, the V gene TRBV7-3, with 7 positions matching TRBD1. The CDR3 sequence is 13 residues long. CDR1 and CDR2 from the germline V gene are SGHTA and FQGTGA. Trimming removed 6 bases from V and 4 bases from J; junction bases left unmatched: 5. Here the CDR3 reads CASSAGQRTEAFF. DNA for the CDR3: TGTGCCAGCAGTGCGGGACAGCGCACTGAAGCTTTCTTT.

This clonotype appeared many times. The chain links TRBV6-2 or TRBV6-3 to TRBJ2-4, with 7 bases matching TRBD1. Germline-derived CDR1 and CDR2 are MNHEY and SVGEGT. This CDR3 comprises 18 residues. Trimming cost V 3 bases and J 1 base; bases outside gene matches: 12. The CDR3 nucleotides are TGTGCCAGCAGTTATCCGACAGGGAGTGGAGAGGCCAAAAACATTCAGTACTTC. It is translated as CASSYPTGSGEAKNIQYF.

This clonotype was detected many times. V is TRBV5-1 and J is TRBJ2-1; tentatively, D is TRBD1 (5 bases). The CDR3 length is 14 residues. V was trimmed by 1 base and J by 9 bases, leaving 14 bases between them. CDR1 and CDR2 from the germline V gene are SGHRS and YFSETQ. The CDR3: CASSLQGVYGEQFF. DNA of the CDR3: TGCGCCAGCAGCTTGCAAGGGGTATACGGTGAGCAGTTCTTC.

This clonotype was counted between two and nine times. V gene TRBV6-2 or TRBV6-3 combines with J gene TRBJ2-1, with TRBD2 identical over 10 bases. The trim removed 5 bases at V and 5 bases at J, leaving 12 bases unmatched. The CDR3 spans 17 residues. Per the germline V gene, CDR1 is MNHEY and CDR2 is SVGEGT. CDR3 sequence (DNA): TGTGCCAGCAGTGGTGCGAGCGGGAGGGCTGGCCACAATGAGCAGTTCTTC. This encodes CASSGASGRAGHNEQFF.

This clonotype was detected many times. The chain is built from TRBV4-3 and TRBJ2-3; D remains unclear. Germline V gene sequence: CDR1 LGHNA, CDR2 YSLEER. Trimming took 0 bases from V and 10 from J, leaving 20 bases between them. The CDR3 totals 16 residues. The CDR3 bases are TGCGCCAGCAGCCAAGAAGGGCCCCCGGTCCAGCTCCCGCAGTATTTT. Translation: CASSQEGPPVQLPQYF.

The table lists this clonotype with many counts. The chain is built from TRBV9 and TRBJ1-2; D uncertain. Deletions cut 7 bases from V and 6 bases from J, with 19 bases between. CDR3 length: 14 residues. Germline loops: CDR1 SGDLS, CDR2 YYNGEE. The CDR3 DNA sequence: TGTGCCAGCGGCCCCGAAGGGCGCCGAGATGGCTACACCTTC. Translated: CASGPEGRRDGYTF. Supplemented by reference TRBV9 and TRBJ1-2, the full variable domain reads DSGVTQTPKHLITATGQRVTLRCSPRSGDLSVYWYQQSLDQGLQFLIQYYNGEERAKGNILERFSAQQFPDLHSELNLSSLELGDSALYFCASGPEGRRDGYTFGSGTRLTVV.

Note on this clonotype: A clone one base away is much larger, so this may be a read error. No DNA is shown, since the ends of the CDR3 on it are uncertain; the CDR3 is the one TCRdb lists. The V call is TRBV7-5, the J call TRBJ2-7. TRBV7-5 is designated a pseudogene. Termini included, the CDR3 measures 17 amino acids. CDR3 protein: CISVPETTRLGSYEQYF.

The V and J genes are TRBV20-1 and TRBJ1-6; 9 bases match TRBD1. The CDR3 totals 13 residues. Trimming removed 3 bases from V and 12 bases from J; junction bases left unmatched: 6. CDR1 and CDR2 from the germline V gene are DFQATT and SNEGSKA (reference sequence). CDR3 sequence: CSASGDRVVPLHF. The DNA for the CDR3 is TGCAGTGCTAGTGGGGACAGGGTAGTACCCCTCCACTTT.

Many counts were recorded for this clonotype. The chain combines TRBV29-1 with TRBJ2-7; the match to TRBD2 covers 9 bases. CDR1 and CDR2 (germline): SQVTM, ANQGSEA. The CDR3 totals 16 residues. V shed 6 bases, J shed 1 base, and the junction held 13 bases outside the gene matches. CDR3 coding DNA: TGCAGCGTGGCCGGGACTAGCACCCACGTTTCCTACGAGCAGTACTTC. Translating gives CSVAGTSTHVSYEQYF.

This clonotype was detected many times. This chain's CDR3 is CSASPRLAGGLVGTGELFF. In DNA form, the CDR3 reads TGCAGTGCTAGTCCCAGACTAGCGGGGGGGCTGGTGGGCACCGGGGAGCTGTTTTTT. The V gene is TRBV20-1, the J gene TRBJ2-2, with 14 bases matching TRBD2. The J segment lost 4 bases and the V segment lost 3 bases, leaving 13 bases of the junction unmatched. The CDR3 totals 19 residues. Per germline, CDR1 DFQATT and CDR2 SNEGSKA (reference sequence).